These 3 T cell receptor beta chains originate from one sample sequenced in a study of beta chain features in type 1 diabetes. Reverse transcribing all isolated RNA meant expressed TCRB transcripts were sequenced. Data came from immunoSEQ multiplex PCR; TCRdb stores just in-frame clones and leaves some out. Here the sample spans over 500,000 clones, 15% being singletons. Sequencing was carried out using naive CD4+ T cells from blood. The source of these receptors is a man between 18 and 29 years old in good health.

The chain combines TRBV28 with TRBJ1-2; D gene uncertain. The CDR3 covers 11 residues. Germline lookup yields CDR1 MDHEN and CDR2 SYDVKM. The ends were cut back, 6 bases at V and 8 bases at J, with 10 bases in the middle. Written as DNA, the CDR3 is TGTGCCAGCAGACCCGATGAGGGCTACACCTTC. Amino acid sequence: CASRPDEGYTF.

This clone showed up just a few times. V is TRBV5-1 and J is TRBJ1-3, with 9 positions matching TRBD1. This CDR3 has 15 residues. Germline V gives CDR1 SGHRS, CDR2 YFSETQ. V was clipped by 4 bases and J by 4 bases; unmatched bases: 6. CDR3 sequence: CASSPGTGSGNTIYF. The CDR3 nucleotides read TGCGCCAGCAGCCCCGGGACAGGGTCCGGAAACACCATATATTTT. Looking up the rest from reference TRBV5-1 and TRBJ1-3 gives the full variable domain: KAGVTQTPRYLIKTRGQQVTLSCSPISGHRSVSWYQQTPGQGLQFLFEYFSETQRNKGNFPGRFSGRQFSNSRSEMNVSTLELGDSALYLCASSPGTGSGNTIYFGEGSWLTVV.

CDR3 nucleotides: TGCGCCAGCAGCCAAGATAAGGGGGGGGCTTACAATGAGCAGTTCTTC. This encodes CASSQDKGGAYNEQFF. The V call is TRBV4-1, the J call TRBJ2-1; maybe TRBD2 (7 bases). V dropped 0 bases and J dropped 4 bases, with 13 bases sitting between them. The CDR3 has 16 amino acids. Germline CDR1 reads MGHRA; CDR2 reads YSYEKL.